This T cell receptor (beta chain) appears in the sequencing data of a study of blood T cell repertoires in COVID-19. All enrollees were roughly 18 to 100 years old and from 20 to 30 US areas. Participant-given clinical history determined each cohort assignment. There are 15 residues in the CDR3. V gave up 2 bases and J gave up 7 bases; unmatched junction bases: 5. The germline V gene has CDR1 SGHDT and CDR2 YYEEEE. Method: immunoSEQ multiplex PCR; TCRdb's copy keeps in-frame clones and lacks some. The top ten hold 7.3% of the sample, which has approximately 160,000 clones, 80% to 90% seen once. V and J are TRBV5-6 and TRBJ2-5, with TRBD2 identical over 13 bases. The clonotype was recovered from a middle-aged man who had recovered from COVID-19. The sequenced sample consisted of PBMCs or T cells enriched from blood (not recorded which). In DNA, the CDR3 is TGTGCCAGCAGCTTACTAGCGGGGGGGCGGGGGACCCAGTACTTC. This translates into CASSLLAGGRGTQYF.